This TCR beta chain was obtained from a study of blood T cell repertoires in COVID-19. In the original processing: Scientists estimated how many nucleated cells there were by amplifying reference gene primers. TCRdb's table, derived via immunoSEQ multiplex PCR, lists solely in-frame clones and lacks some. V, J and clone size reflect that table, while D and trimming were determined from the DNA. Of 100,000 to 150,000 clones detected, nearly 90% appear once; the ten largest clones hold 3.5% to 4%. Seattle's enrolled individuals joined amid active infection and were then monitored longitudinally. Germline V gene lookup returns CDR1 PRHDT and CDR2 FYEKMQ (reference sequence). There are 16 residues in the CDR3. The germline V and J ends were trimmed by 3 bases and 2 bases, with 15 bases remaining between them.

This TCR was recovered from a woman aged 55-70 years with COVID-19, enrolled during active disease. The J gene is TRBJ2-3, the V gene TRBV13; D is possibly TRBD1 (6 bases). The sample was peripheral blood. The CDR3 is CASSFRTESYTDTQYF. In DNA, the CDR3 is TGTGCCAGCAGCTTTCGGACAGAGAGTTACACAGATACGCAGTATTTT.